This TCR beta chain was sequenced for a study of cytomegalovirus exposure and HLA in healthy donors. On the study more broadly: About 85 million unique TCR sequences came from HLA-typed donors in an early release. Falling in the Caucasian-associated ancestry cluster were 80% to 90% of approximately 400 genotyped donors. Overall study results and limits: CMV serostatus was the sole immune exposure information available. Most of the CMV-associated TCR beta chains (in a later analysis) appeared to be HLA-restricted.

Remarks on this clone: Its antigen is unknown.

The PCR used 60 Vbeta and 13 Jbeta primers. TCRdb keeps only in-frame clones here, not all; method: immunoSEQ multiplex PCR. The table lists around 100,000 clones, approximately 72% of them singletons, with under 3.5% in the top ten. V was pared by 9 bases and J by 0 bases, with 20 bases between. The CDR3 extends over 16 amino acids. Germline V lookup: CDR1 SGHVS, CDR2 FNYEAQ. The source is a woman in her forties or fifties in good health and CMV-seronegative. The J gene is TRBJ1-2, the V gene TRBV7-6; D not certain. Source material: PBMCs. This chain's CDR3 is CASPRRMPQANYGYTF. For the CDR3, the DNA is TGTGCCAGTCCCCGGAGGATGCCACAAGCTAACTATGGCTACACCTTC.